The 11 T cell receptor beta chains presented below share a single source sample, sequenced in a study of cytomegalovirus exposure and HLA in healthy donors. A multiplex PCR was run with 60 Vbeta primers and 13 Jbeta primers. Assay used: immunoSEQ multiplex PCR; TCRdb lists only in-frame clones, some missing. This sample yields 100,000 or so clones, of which roughly 80% are seen a single time; 2.1% belongs to the top ten. The source material was PBMCs. The receptors come from a man in his late teens or twenties in good health and CMV-seronegative.

The chain employs TRBV19 and TRBJ1-6; D is unclear. From germline, CDR1 is LNHDA and CDR2 SQIVND (reference sequence). The CDR3 has 15 amino acids. Deletions cut 1 base from V and 9 bases from J, with 13 bases between. This CDR3 is CASSIGSGHGSPLHF. The CDR3 DNA sequence: TGTGCCAGTAGTATAGGGTCAGGTCACGGTTCACCCCTCCACTTT.

This chain uses TRBV7-2 with TRBJ2-5, with 13 bases lining up with TRBD2. The CDR3 is 16 residues long. In germline, CDR1 is SGHTA, CDR2 FQGNSA. V lost 4 bases and J lost 5; bases outside the gene matches: 7. CDR3 in amino acids: CASSSGGLAGRETQYF. CDR3 coding DNA: TGTGCCAGCAGCTCGGGGGGACTAGCGGGGCGGGAGACCCAGTACTTC.

This CDR3 reads CASSSGGLAGNNEQFF. CDR3 sequence (DNA): TGTGCCAGCAGCTCGGGGGGACTAGCGGGGAATAATGAGCAGTTCTTC. V gene TRBV5-4 combines with J gene TRBJ2-1, with 13 bases that match TRBD2. Germline trimming cut 3 bases from V and 7 bases from J; bases unmatched to any gene: 7. This CDR3 is built from 16 residues. CDR1 and CDR2 (germline): SGHNT, YYREEE (reference sequence).

The V and J genes are TRBV5-1 and TRBJ2-7; 7 nucleotides agree with TRBD1. The CDR3 has 16 amino acids. The V and J ends lost 4 bases and 1 base, in that order; junction bases with no gene match: 11. Per the germline V gene, CDR1 is SGHRS and CDR2 is YFSETQ. CDR3 coding DNA: TGCGCCAGCAGCCCGACAGGGCAAAGGGGATCCTACGAGCAGTACTTC. It is translated as CASSPTGQRGSYEQYF.

This rearrangement joins TRBV28 to TRBJ2-5, with D possibly TRBD2 on 6 matching bases. V gave up 8 bases and J gave up 4 bases, with 11 bases separating them. CDR3 length: 12 amino acids. Germline V gene lookup returns CDR1 MDHEN and CDR2 SYDVKM. CDR3 loop: CASGTGGETQYF. The CDR3 region has the DNA TGTGCCAGCGGGACTGGAGGAGAGACCCAGTACTTC.

This clone was recorded only once. The CDR3 here is CASSYSGALYGYTF. As DNA, the CDR3 is TGTGCCAGCAGTTACTCAGGGGCCCTCTATGGCTACACCTTC. The J gene is TRBJ1-2, the V gene TRBV6-5; the D gene is possibly TRBD1 (5 bases). Germline CDR1 is MNHEY and CDR2 is SVGAGI. The germline V and J ends were trimmed by 0 bases and 4 bases, with 9 bases remaining between them. The CDR3 has 14 residues.

V is TRBV4-3 and J is TRBJ1-2; 7 nucleotides agree with TRBD1. The CDR3 consists of 13 residues. J gave up 7 bases and V 4 bases, and 6 bases lay outside the gene matches. CDR1 and CDR2 (germline): LGHNA, YSLEER. DNA of the CDR3: TGCGCCAGCAGCCGACAGGGTCAGGGTGGCTACACCTTC. Protein product: CASSRQGQGGYTF.

This chain connects TRBV27 to TRBJ2-7, with a tentative D call TRBD1 (5 bases). CDR1 is MNHEY and CDR2 is SMNVEV in the germline V gene (reference sequence). V was trimmed by 2 bases and J by 4 bases, leaving 12 bases between them. This CDR3 is built from 14 residues. Here the CDR3 DNA reads TGTGCCAGCAGTTTAGCAGGGCCCAATTACGAGCAGTACTTC. Its translation is CASSLAGPNYEQYF.

The rearrangement uses TRBV5-1 and TRBJ2-2, with TRBD2 matching over 7 bases. There are 15 residues in the CDR3. The trim removed 4 bases at V and 4 bases at J, leaving 7 bases unmatched. Germline loops: CDR1 SGHRS, CDR2 YFSETQ. The CDR3 here is CASSPPAGPTGELFF. The CDR3 nucleotides read TGCGCCAGCAGCCCCCCAGCGGGACCCACCGGGGAGCTGTTTTTT. The full variable domain, rest sourced from reference TRBV5-1 and TRBJ2-2, is KAGVTQTPRYLIKTRGQQVTLSCSPISGHRSVSWYQQTPGQGLQFLFEYFSETQRNKGNFPGRFSGRQFSNSRSEMNVSTLELGDSALYLCASSPPAGPTGELFFGEGSRLTVL.

The V call is TRBV30, the J call TRBJ1-3, with D tentatively TRBD1 (6 bases). The germline V and J ends were trimmed by 7 bases and 4 bases, with 11 bases remaining between them. Germline CDR1 GTSNPN, CDR2 SVGIG (reference sequence). CDR3 length: 12 residues. The CDR3 DNA is TGTGCCTCATCAGGGGACGGAAACACCATATATTTT. Translating it yields CASSGDGNTIYF.

The chain employs TRBV5-1 and TRBJ1-3, with a weak D call TRBD1 (5 bases). Trimming removed 5 bases from V and 6 bases from J, with 15 bases in between. Germline V gives CDR1 SGHRS, CDR2 YFSETQ. The CDR3 loop spans 14 amino acids. CDR3 sequence reads: CASRAGTLENTIYF. CDR3 bases: TGCGCCAGCAGAGCCGGGACTTTGGAAAACACCATATATTTT.